This entry concerns a single TCR beta chain. The same CDR3 is also encoded by other DNA sequences in this sample. This record comes from a study of blood T cell repertoires in COVID-19. Study overall: The United States, Italy and Spain supplied acute and convalescent COVID-19 samples. The analysed material was cDNA or gDNA that came from T cells, B-cell-depleted T cells, or PBMCs.

The CDR3 is made up of 13 amino acids. With 6 bases clipped from V and 6 bases from J, the junction kept 4 bases outside the gene matches. Germline values: CDR1 LNHDA, CDR2 SQIVND (reference sequence). Authors' analysis steps: By means of reference gene primer amplification, nucleated cell counts were estimated. TCRdb's copy holds only in-frame clones and misses some; the assay was immunoSEQ multiplex PCR. V, J and clone size were drawn from that table, and D and trimming were deduced from the DNA. The sample records under 300,000 clones, around nine tenths being singletons. The chain employs TRBV19 and TRBJ2-3; 9 positions agree with TRBD1. Specimen: peripheral blood. The source of this sequence is a woman between 40 and 55 years old who had recovered from COVID-19. The CDR3 DNA reads as TGTGCCAGTAGAGACAGGGGGACGGATACGCAGTATTTT. Its protein is CASRDRGTDTQYF.